A single sample gave rise to the 30 T cell receptor beta chains below, sequenced in a study of T-cell reconstitution after alpha-beta-depleted transplantation in children listed by TCRdb under 2016. The library was made by PCR. The instrument given in TCRdb is Illumina HiSeq 2500. To normalize quantification of the TCRbeta repertoire, the TCR libraries were built with molecular barcoding that relied on unique molecular identifiers. TCRdb cleaned the public reads at Q25 with fastp, built clones with MiXCR and kept in-frame beta chains. Duplicate CDR3 protein sequences are folded into a single record with the most common DNA and genes. This sample comprises 350,000 to 400,000 distinct CDR3 sequences, about 14% of them detected only once. Approximately 4.2% of the sample is held by the ten biggest clonotypes. The sample here was PBMCs, taken from the stem cell graft. Source of these receptors: a human donor who donated a stem cell graft to a child with Fanconi anemia.

The chain employs TRBV20-1 and TRBJ2-5; a possible D gene is TRBD2 (7 bases). The CDR3 has 14 residues. Between the trimmed V and J ends, which lost 3 bases and 3 bases, there was a span of 14 bases. Per the germline V gene, CDR1 is DFQATT and CDR2 is SNEGSKA (reference sequence). The CDR3 protein is CSARRGGLKETQYF. The CDR3 DNA reads TGCAGTGCTAGGAGGGGGGGTCTGAAAGAGACCCAGTACTTC.

This clonotype was recorded a few times. The chain is built from TRBV2 and TRBJ2-6, with D possibly TRBD1 on 5 matching bases. The CDR3 contains 17 residues. Trimming took off 0 bases at V and 2 bases at J, with 11 bases between the two ends. In germline, CDR1 is SNHLY, CDR2 FYNNEI. CDR3 sequence reads: CASSEALQGTGANVLTF. The DNA of the CDR3 is TGTGCCAGCAGTGAAGCGCTTCAGGGTACTGGGGCCAACGTCCTGACTTTC.

As regards this clonotype: A read error may explain this, as a much larger clone is one base away. V is TRBV6-5 and J is TRBJ2-7; D is perhaps TRBD2 (6 bases). CDR3 size: 13 residues. Germline V CDR1 and CDR2: MNHEY, SVGAGI. The CDR3, as DNA: TGTACCAGCAGACGGGGGAACTTCTACGAGCAGTACTTC. This codes for CTSRRGNFYEQYF.

This clonotype was picked up a small number of times. The chain recombines TRBV7-6 with TRBJ2-1; the match to TRBD2 covers 8 bases. CDR1 is SGHVS, CDR2 FNYEAQ, per germline. The CDR3 consists of 16 residues. The V gene end was trimmed by 5 bases and the J gene end by 5 bases; junction bases not matched to a gene: 11. The chain's CDR3 is CASSPEAGGPNNEQFF. In nucleotides, the CDR3 is TGTGCCAGCAGCCCAGAGGCGGGGGGCCCAAACAATGAGCAGTTCTTC.

This chain links TRBV25-1 with TRBJ2-5, with D possibly matching TRBD2 (6 bases). Trimming stripped 4 bases from V and 5 bases from J, with 11 bases between. The V gene's germline CDR1 is MGHDK and CDR2 SYGVNS. The CDR3 covers 13 residues. In DNA, the CDR3 is TGTGCCAGCAGTGCAACTAGCAGGGAGACCCAGTACTTC. Encoded protein: CASSATSRETQYF.

The rearrangement links TRBV12-3 or TRBV12-4 to TRBJ1-5, with 11 positions matching TRBD1. J lost 4 bases, V lost 6 bases, and 8 bases had no gene match. CDR3 length: 16 amino acids. CDR3: CASSTGTGGQNQPQHF. The CDR3 bases are TGTGCCAGCAGCACCGGGACAGGGGGACAAAATCAGCCCCAGCATTTT.

This clonotype has more than one count but fewer than ten. The CDR3 DNA reads TGTGCCAGCAGCCAGGACCTGAATGAAAAACTGTTTTTT. As protein: CASSQDLNEKLFF. The chain employs TRBV12-3 or TRBV12-4 and TRBJ1-4; no clear D gene. CDR3 size: 13 residues. Trimming took off 6 bases at V and 5 bases at J, with 10 bases between the two ends.

This clonotype was detected only a few times. The chain uses TRBV2 and TRBJ1-1, with TRBD1 identical over 7 bases. In germline, CDR1 is SNHLY, CDR2 FYNNEI. After removal of 10 bases from V and 6 bases from J, the junction contained 11 bases not matched to a gene. The CDR3 has 13 residues. Here the CDR3 DNA reads TGTGCCACCCAGGGGGAAGGGTCGGCTGAAGCTTTCTTT. Its translation is CATQGEGSAEAFF.

This clonotype was counted only a few times. The V gene is TRBV6-2 or TRBV6-3, the J gene TRBJ2-7, with a possible D match to TRBD1 (5 bases). V lost 2 bases and J 6 bases, leaving 11 bases between the germline ends. This CDR3 is 13 amino acids long. CDR1 and CDR2 from the germline V gene are MNHEY and SVGEGT. CDR3 region: CASSYDSSTEQYF. The CDR3 DNA is TGTGCCAGCAGTTACGACAGTTCTACCGAGCAGTACTTC.

The chain joins TRBV5-5 to TRBJ2-6; D is ambiguous. This CDR3 is built from 17 residues. V dropped 4 bases and J dropped 0 bases, with 14 bases sitting between them. Germline CDR1 reads SGHKS; CDR2 reads YYEKEE (reference sequence). CDR3: CASSPNAANSGANVLTF. In DNA form, the CDR3 reads TGTGCCAGCAGCCCAAACGCCGCGAACTCTGGGGCCAACGTCCTGACTTTC.

Notes on this clonotype: The final CDR3 position lacks the conserved phenylalanine or tryptophan, pointing to a likely read error. The chain uses TRBV15 and TRBJ1-1; 7 bases are shared with TRBD1. The V gene's germline CDR1 is LNHNV and CDR2 YYDKDF (reference sequence). The CDR3 contains 17 residues. J lost 6 bases, V lost 4 bases, and 17 bases had no gene match. The CDR3 nucleotides read TGTGCCACCAGCAAAAATGTCGCCAGGGGGGGGGCCGCTGAAGCTTTCTCT. Translation gives CATSKNVARGGAAEAFS.

CDR3 bases: TGTGCCAGCAGTCATTGGGGGGGACAGGCCACAGATACGCAGTATTTT. Its translation is CASSHWGGQATDTQYF. The chain joins TRBV6-1 to TRBJ2-3, with a possible D match to TRBD1 (8 bases). V lost 5 bases and J lost 2, with 17 bases in between. The germline V gene encodes CDR1 MNHNS and CDR2 SASEGT. The CDR3 has 16 residues.

The chain employs TRBV5-1 and TRBJ2-3; D assignment may be TRBD1 or TRBD2 (5 bases each). This CDR3 spans 17 amino acids. Deletions cut 1 base from V and 0 bases from J, with 15 bases between. CDR1 and CDR2 (germline): SGHRS, YFSETQ. CDR3 DNA sequence: TGCGCCAGCAGCTTGTCGCCTACAGGAGGTAGCACAGATACGCAGTATTTT. Amino acids: CASSLSPTGGSTDTQYF.

V gene TRBV20-1 combines with J gene TRBJ1-1, with 9 bases lining up with TRBD1. The CDR3 runs 14 residues. V shed 5 bases and J 5 bases; nucleotides not matched to a gene: 9. In germline, CDR1 is DFQATT, CDR2 SNEGSKA (reference sequence). DNA of the CDR3: TGCAGTGCTGGGGGACAGGGAAGAGAAACTGAAGCTTTCTTT. Its translation: CSAGGQGRETEAFF.

This clonotype was seen a handful of times. The junction and the germline gene differ at one end; a read error may be behind it. This sequence joins TRBV9 and TRBJ2-1; no clear D gene. This CDR3 is built from 16 residues. Germline assignment: CDR1 SGDLS and CDR2 YYNGEE. The CDR3 region is CASSETLRRSYNEQSF. As DNA, the CDR3 is TGTGCCAGCAGCGAGACCCTCCGGCGGTCCTACAATGAGCAGTCCTTC.

The chain recombines TRBV29-1 with TRBJ2-7; no clear D gene. There are 12 residues in the CDR3. Germline values: CDR1 SQVTM, CDR2 ANQGSEA. Between the trimmed V and J ends, which lost 1 base and 4 bases, there was a span of 8 bases. The CDR3 here is CSVEGPRYEQYF. CDR3 DNA sequence: TGCAGCGTTGAAGGCCCGAGATACGAGCAGTACTTC.

This clonotype was observed many times. This chain uses TRBV5-5 with TRBJ2-3; a weak D match, TRBD2 (5 bases). Germline V gene data show CDR1 as SGHKS and CDR2 as YYEKEE (reference sequence). This CDR3 is built from 16 residues. With 4 bases removed from V and 2 bases from J, the gap between germline ends came to 17 bases. The CDR3 DNA sequence: TGTGCCAGCAGCACCCTGCGCAGCGGAGTCACAGATACGCAGTATTTT. This encodes CASSTLRSGVTDTQYF.

The chain employs TRBV7-2 and TRBJ2-3, with 11 bases aligning to TRBD2. This CDR3 comprises 16 residues. The germline CDR1 and CDR2 sequences are SGHTA and FQGNSA. The trim removed 5 bases at V and 2 bases at J, leaving 6 bases unmatched. Written as DNA, the CDR3 is TGTGCCAGCAGCGAGGGGACTAGCGGATACACAGATACGCAGTATTTT. It encodes CASSEGTSGYTDTQYF. Full variable domain (outside the CDR3, taken from reference TRBV7-2 and TRBJ2-3): GAGVSQSPSNKVTEKGKDVELRCDPISGHTALYWYRQSLGQGLEFLIYFQGNSAPDKSGLPSDRFSAERTGGSVSTLTIQRTQQEDSAVYLCASSEGTSGYTDTQYFGPGTRLTVL.

Points on this clonotype: A clone one base away is much larger, so this may be a read error. CDR3 bases: TGTGCCAGCAGTTCTACGACTAGCGGGGATTACAATGAGCAGCTCTTC. Protein sequence: CASSSTTSGDYNEQLF. The gene calls are TRBV28 and TRBJ2-1; TRBD2 agrees at 11 bases. CDR1 is MDHEN and CDR2 is SYDVKM in the germline V gene. This CDR3 is 16 amino acids long.

At least ten counts were recorded for this clonotype. The chain employs TRBV29-1 and TRBJ2-3; the D gene is possibly TRBD2 (5 bases). Trimming took off 4 bases at V and 1 base at J, with 12 bases between the two ends. In germline, CDR1 is SQVTM, CDR2 ANQGSEA. The CDR3 spans 14 residues. CDR3 in DNA: TGCAGCGTTGTGGGCGAGGGAGGCACAGATACGCAGTATTTT. Translated: CSVVGEGGTDTQYF.

V gene TRBV2 combines with J gene TRBJ1-6; D remains ambiguous. The V gene lost 4 bases and the J gene lost 10 bases, with 8 bases spanning the gap. Germline CDR1 SNHLY, CDR2 FYNNEI. This CDR3 is 12 amino acids long. The CDR3 here is CASSGVGSPLHF. The CDR3 nucleotides read TGTGCCAGCAGTGGTGTCGGGTCACCCCTCCACTTT.

This clonotype was counted ten times or more. CDR3 sequence (DNA): TGTGCCAGTAGACACCACCGCCTCCTTCACAATGAGCAGTTCTTC. Its translation: CASRHHRLLHNEQFF. The V gene is TRBV6-2 or TRBV6-3, the J gene TRBJ2-1; D is unclear. This CDR3 has 15 amino acids. Germline lookup yields CDR1 MNHEY and CDR2 SVGEGT. Trimming stripped 9 bases from V and 5 bases from J, with 20 bases between.

In this sample, this clonotype turned up many times. The V and J genes are TRBV11-2 and TRBJ2-5; maybe TRBD1 (6 bases). V gave up 3 bases and J gave up 1 base, with 12 bases separating them. Germline V gives CDR1 SGHAT, CDR2 FQNNGV. This CDR3 spans 15 amino acids. CDR3 protein: CASSFTGPSQETQYF. The CDR3 DNA reads TGTGCCAGCAGCTTTACAGGGCCGTCCCAAGAGACCCAGTACTTC. Variable domain in full (rest from reference TRBV11-2 and TRBJ2-5): EAGVAQSPRYKIIEKRQSVAFWCNPISGHATLYWYQQILGQGPKLLIQFQNNGVVDDSQLPKDRFSAERLKGVDSTLKIQPAKLEDSAVYLCASSFTGPSQETQYFGPGTRLLVL.

The CDR3 region is CSACDSGLEAFF. CDR3 bases: TGCAGTGCTTGTGACAGTGGACTTGAAGCTTTCTTT. The chain has TRBV20-1 and TRBJ1-1, with D perhaps matching TRBD1 (5 bases). The germline V gene encodes CDR1 DFQATT and CDR2 SNEGSKA (reference sequence). The germline V and J ends were trimmed by 5 bases and 7 bases, with 14 bases remaining between them. The CDR3 is made up of 12 amino acids.

The rearrangement joins TRBV2 to TRBJ1-1, with TRBD1 identical over 8 bases. Trimming cost V 11 bases and J 6 bases; bases outside gene matches: 11. There are 13 residues in the CDR3. Per germline, CDR1 SNHLY and CDR2 FYNNEI. The CDR3 region is CAGTGQGSAEAFF. DNA for the CDR3: TGTGCCGGTACAGGACAGGGATCGGCTGAAGCTTTCTTT.

This clonotype was observed many times. The chain is built from TRBV4-2 and TRBJ2-2; possibly TRBD2 for D (5 bases). The CDR3 runs 14 residues. Deletions cut 0 bases from V and 7 bases from J, with 9 bases between. From germline, CDR1 is LGHNA and CDR2 YNFKEQ. CDR3 protein: CASSQEATNGELFF. CDR3 coding DNA: TGTGCCAGCAGCCAAGAGGCGACTAACGGGGAGCTGTTTTTT.

The sample holds many counts of this clonotype. This sequence joins TRBV10-3 and TRBJ2-7, with D possibly TRBD1 on 6 matching bases. This CDR3 has 12 residues. Germline loops: CDR1 ENHRY, CDR2 SYGVKD. V lost 3 bases to trimming and J lost 6 bases, with 9 bases between them. The CDR3 region is CAISEAGAEQYV. CDR3 in DNA: TGTGCCATCAGTGAAGCAGGGGCCGAGCAGTACGTC.

This clonotype was seen repeatedly, ten times or more. This rearrangement joins TRBV6-2 or TRBV6-3 to TRBJ2-2; D uncertain. V was shortened by 4 bases and J by 4 bases, with 13 bases between the two germline ends. The CDR3 runs to 15 residues. Germline CDR1 is MNHEY and CDR2 is SVGEGT. DNA for the CDR3: TGTGCCAGCAGTTGGGAAGGGATGAGCACCGGGGAGCTGTTTTTT. It codes for CASSWEGMSTGELFF.

The J gene is TRBJ1-2, the V gene TRBV6-2 or TRBV6-3; D might be TRBD1 (5 bases). The V end lost 0 bases, the J end lost 7 bases, and 15 bases lay between the germline ends. Germline V gene data show CDR1 as MNHEY and CDR2 as SVGEGT. The CDR3 has 15 amino acids. The CDR3 DNA sequence: TGTGCCAGCAGTTACTCGGTGACAGACCTAGGTGGCTACACCTTC. Protein sequence: CASSYSVTDLGGYTF.

The chain carries TRBV6-1 and TRBJ2-7; TRBD1 is a possible D gene (5 bases). V was pared by 4 bases and J by 6 bases, with 16 bases between. Germline values: CDR1 MNHNS, CDR2 SASEGT. This CDR3 comprises 14 residues. For the CDR3, the DNA is TGTGCCAGCAGTGCTGGAAGGGGTCCGGGCGAGCAGTACGTC. Its translation: CASSAGRGPGEQYV.